This T cell receptor beta chain was obtained from a study of T cell responses to AZD1222 COVID-19 vaccine (dated by TCRdb to the early 2020s). Background for the entire study: AZD1222 recipients with second doses at about 4 weeks or about 12 weeks were pooled, because spike-specific TCR depth and breadth did not differ between schedules. TCR sequencing was performed for 230 to 250 trial participants, of whom 200 to 210 were given two doses of AZD1222 and approximately 26 were given two doses of MenACWY control vaccine. Enrollment into the trials was organized by age into subgroups of 18-55, 56-69 and 70-plus years, and those subgroups contained roughly 160, 29 and 62 TCR-sequenced participants, respectively.

The CDR3 regions of human TCRbeta chains were analyzed by immunosequencing. As for the authors' bioinformatics: TCRs in the repertoires were matched against a reference library of SARS-CoV-2-specific TCRs that had been generated with the MIRA antigen-specificity platform. Breadth was defined as the fraction of unique TCRs that were SARS-CoV-2-associated. Depth was defined as the fraction of total T cells that were SARS-CoV-2-associated. Using the MIRA data, every spike-specific TCR was mapped to the spike region that the TCR reacted to and assigned to either a CD4 or a CD8 class. Log10-transformed breadth and depth values were compared by one-way ANOVA with Sidak's multiple comparisons tests. The clones in this table, taken by TCRdb from immuneACCESS, are in-frame only. Not every clone is retained; where verified, under half of the shortfall comes from an unresolved V gene, and the cause of the rest is unknown. V and J calls plus clone size are reproduced from that table; the DNA served to infer D and trimming. The sample table holds some 150,000 clones, of which over 85% were seen once. The top ten constitute more than 5% of the sample.

Spanning cysteine to phenylalanine, the CDR3 consists of 15 amino acids. Only the CDR3 DNA is retained, 45 bases long and in frame from the first base. Overall study outcomes, separate from this receptor: Because no day 14 peak-response samples were available, repertoires were characterized only after the peak T cell response. Conclusions about previously exposed vaccinees were limited because only six AZD1222 recipients were SARS-CoV-2 seropositive at baseline. Participants were mostly white British and included more females than males, and it was suggested by the authors that clonal diversity may have been underestimated. Epitopes outside the regions mutated in the B.1.351 and B.1.1.7 variants were reportedly recognized by nearly half of the unique spike-specific TCRs. CD4 TCRs associated with the vaccine covered the entire spike protein, and the dominant responses were in regions 160-218 and 743-854. After two AZD1222 doses, both the breadth and the depth of spike-specific TCRs were significantly higher than at day 0 and than in MenACWY recipients. The 56-69-year group was small, and its depth increase did not reach significance, likely because of low power.

Points on this clone: Its antigen target is currently unknown. Base qualities are not provided; no much larger clone lies one nucleotide away.

The time point label, as the study defines it: baseline before first vaccination. Samples from vaccinated people were obtained from the UK trials COV001 and COV002, which included a single-blind randomized controlled phase 2/3 trial of AZD1222 (ChAdOx1 nCoV-19) in healthy adults. Trial participant PBMC samples were collected at day 0 and day 28 after the second dose for TCRbeta chain sequencing. The receptor chain draws on TRBV21-1 and TRBJ2-7; TRBD1 was called by the table and not checked on the DNA. TRBV21-1 represents a pseudogene. The clonotype comes from an adult in good health. This specimen was peripheral blood, taken on day 0 of AZD1222 vaccination. The DNA is TGTGCCAGCAGCAAAGCGGGCAGGGTTCGTGGCGAGCAGTACTTC. Protein translation: CASSKAGRVRGEQYF.